This TCR beta chain is drawn from a study of human T cells and chemical hapten exposure. On the study more broadly: Patch testing placed 0.01% DPC on the upper back, with readings at 6 days. Study findings and constraints: TCRs exceeding a frequency of 1 in 1000 stayed unchanged under DPC sensitization.

The sample's time point: patch test 1, 2 weeks after DPC sensitization. Treatment reported: therapeutic diphenylcyclopropenone sensitization with weekly scalp DPC. The study drew its donors from alopecia patients who were 18 to 70 years old and suitable for DPC. TCRdb re-called the RACE reads with MiXCR, one entry per CDR3 protein. Among some 190,000 distinct CDR3 sequences listed, about a fifth were seen once. The germline V gene has CDR1 SGHRS and CDR2 YFSETQ. The CDR3 covers 14 residues. V shed 3 bases, J shed 2 bases, and the junction held 2 bases outside the gene matches. In this sample, this clonotype turned up a few times. Its antigen remains unidentified.

The chain has TRBV5-1 and TRBJ2-7; 10 nucleotides line up with TRBD2. The specimen was whole blood, collected in connection with sensitization to the hapten diphenylcyclopropenone (DPC). The clonotype comes from a woman aged 50 to 65 with alopecia areata. Some clones in this sample may be carry-over from other donors' samples. In nucleotides, the CDR3 is TGCGCCAGCAGCTGGACTAGCGGACCCTACGAGCAGTACTTC. The encoded protein is CASSWTSGPYEQYF.